This TCR beta chain is from a study of blood T cells in healthy people across ages. The CDR3 length is 17 residues. V lost 5 bases and J lost 3, with 19 bases in between. Germline V CDR1 and CDR2: SGHDN, FVKESK. Next came a second PCR, run for roughly 7 to 12 cycles, which used a sample-barcoded 5' primer along with a J-beta primer mix. TCRdb reprocessed the 5' RACE reads via MiXCR and lists one record per CDR3 protein. The sample consists of approximately 800,000 distinct CDR3 sequences, around 24% of them appearing once. In this sample, this clonotype turned up a few times. Its cognate antigen is unknown. Study-wide findings and caveats: Roughly linear age-related decline in beta diversity appeared, significant by age approximately 40.

These data were also reused for a study on T cells of mothers and their children. Per that study: Reads recorded for TCR beta CDR3 numbered over 8.5 million per mother and approximately 2.9 million per child.

The chain links TRBV14 to TRBJ2-2, with D tentatively TRBD2 (6 bases). This clonotype originated in a boy between 10 and 17 years old in good health. The source material was blood. The CDR3, as DNA: TGTGCCAGCAGCTCCCGTTGGACGGGGAGGCACACCGGGGAGCTGTTTTTT. Translation gives CASSSRWTGRHTGELFF.